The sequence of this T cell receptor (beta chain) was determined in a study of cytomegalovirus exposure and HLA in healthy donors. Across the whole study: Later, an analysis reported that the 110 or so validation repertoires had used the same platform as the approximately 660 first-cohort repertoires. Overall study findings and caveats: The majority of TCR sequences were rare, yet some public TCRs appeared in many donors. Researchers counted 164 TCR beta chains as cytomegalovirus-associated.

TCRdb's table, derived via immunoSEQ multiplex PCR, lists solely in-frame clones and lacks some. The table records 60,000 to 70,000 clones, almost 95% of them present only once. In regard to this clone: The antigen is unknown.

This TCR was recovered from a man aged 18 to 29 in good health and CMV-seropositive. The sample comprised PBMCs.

The DNA for the CDR3 is TGTGCCAGCTGTACCGATGGGACAGGGGTGATGCGAAAACTGTTTTTT. Translation gives CASCTDGTGVMRKLFF. The rearrangement links TRBV28 to TRBJ1-4; 10 bases agree with TRBD1. V shed 8 bases, J shed 10 bases, and the junction held 16 bases outside the gene matches. CDR1 and CDR2 (germline): MDHEN, SYDVKM. The CDR3 totals 16 residues.